This is a list of T cell receptor beta chains from one sample in a study of Graves' ophthalmopathy and Graves' hyperthyroidism. TCRdb itself ran the multiplex PCR reads through MiXCR, one entry per CDR3 protein. The sample includes about 220,000 distinct CDR3 sequences, around a fifth of them seen just once. The specimen was peripheral blood. The source is a woman in her forties or fifties with Graves' ophthalmopathy. Both conserved end residues are trimmed from each CDR3. The order of the fields is V gene, J gene, CDR3 protein.

TRBV2	TRBJ2-2	ASTPLAGGGTGELF
TRBV12-3/TRBV12-4	TRBJ2-5	ASSLETGYQETQY
TRBV11-2	TRBJ1-1	ASSQGGSRKAF
TRBV30	TRBJ2-2	AWSRDSLTGELF
TRBV4-2	TRBJ1-3	ASSQDPSSGNTIY
TRBV12-3/TRBV12-4	TRBJ2-7	ASSPPGYYEQY
TRBV7-2	TRBJ2-7	ASSQRTSERYEQY
TRBV5-1	TRBJ2-6	ASSLGATGQGSSGANVLT
TRBV11-1	TRBJ2-7	ASSARVLSLEQY
TRBV7-8	TRBJ2-7	ASRRNRAGEQY